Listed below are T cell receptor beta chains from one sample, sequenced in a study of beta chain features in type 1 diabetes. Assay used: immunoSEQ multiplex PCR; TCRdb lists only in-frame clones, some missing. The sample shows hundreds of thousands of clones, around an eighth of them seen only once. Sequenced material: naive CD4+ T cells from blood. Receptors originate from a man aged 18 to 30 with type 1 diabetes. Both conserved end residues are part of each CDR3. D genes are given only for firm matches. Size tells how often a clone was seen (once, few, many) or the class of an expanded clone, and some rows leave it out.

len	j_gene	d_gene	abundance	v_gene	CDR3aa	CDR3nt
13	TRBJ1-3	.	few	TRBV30	CAWSPGERNTIYF	TGTGCCTGGAGTCCAGGGGAGAGGAACACCATATATTTT
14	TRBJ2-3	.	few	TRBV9	CASRRMGDGDTQYF	TGTGCCAGCAGACGGATGGGGGATGGGGATACGCAGTATTTT
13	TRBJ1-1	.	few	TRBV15	CATSRDQGTEAFF	TGTGCCACCAGCAGAGATCAGGGCACTGAAGCTTTCTTT
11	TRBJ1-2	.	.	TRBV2	CASTGRAGYTF	TGTGCCAGCACCGGCCGGGCGGGCTACACCTTC
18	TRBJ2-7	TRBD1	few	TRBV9	CASSVATPTGGDFYEQYF	TGTGCCAGCAGCGTAGCCACCCCGACAGGGGGGGACTTCTACGAGCAGTACTTC
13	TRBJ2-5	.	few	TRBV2	CASRRDFQETQYF	TGTGCCAGCAGACGGGACTTCCAAGAGACCCAGTACTTC
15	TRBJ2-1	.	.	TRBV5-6	CASSQRRGGIYEQFF	TGTGCCAGCAGCCAGAGGAGGGGGGGCATCTATGAGCAGTTCTTC
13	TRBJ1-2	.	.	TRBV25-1	CASSVGGNYGYTF	TGTGCCAGCAGTGTAGGGGGGAACTATGGCTACACCTTC
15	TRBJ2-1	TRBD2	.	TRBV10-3	CAIKGSGGLYNEQFF	TGTGCCATCAAGGGAAGCGGGGGGCTCTACAATGAGCAGTTCTTC
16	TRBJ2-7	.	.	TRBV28	CASSLPGPQGTYEQYF	TGTGCCAGCAGCCTCCCGGGACCCCAGGGGACCTACGAGCAGTACTTC
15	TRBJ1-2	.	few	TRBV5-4	CASSLEGGKGYGYTF	TGTGCCAGCAGCTTGGAAGGAGGGAAGGGCTATGGCTACACCTTC
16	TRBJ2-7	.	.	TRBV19	CASSSIQGLSRNEQYF	TGTGCCAGTAGTAGCATACAAGGTTTGTCTAGAAACGAGCAGTACTTC
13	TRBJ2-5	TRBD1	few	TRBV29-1	CSVAGTVQETQYF	TGCAGCGTTGCAGGGACAGTACAAGAGACCCAGTACTTC
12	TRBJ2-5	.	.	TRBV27	CASRRGQETQYF	TGTGCCAGCAGGCGAGGGCAAGAGACCCAGTACTTC